One sample yielded the 16 T cell receptor beta chains listed below, sequenced in a study of blood T cells in healthy people across ages. A second PCR of roughly 7 to 11 cycles used a sample-barcoded 5' primer and a J-beta primer mix. TCRdb independently ran MiXCR on the 5' RACE reads; one entry per CDR3 protein. The sample includes roughly 650,000 distinct CDR3 sequences, about 34% of them seen just once. The sample comprised blood. These receptors were obtained from a woman older than 75 in good health.

This clonotype was picked up many times. The chain uses TRBV6-1 and TRBJ1-6; 8 bases map to TRBD1. Trimming removed 4 bases from V and 10 bases from J; junction bases left unmatched: 6. Germline CDR1 reads MNHNS; CDR2 reads SASEGT. This CDR3 has 14 amino acids. This CDR3 reads CASSADRGKSPLHF. DNA of the CDR3: TGTGCCAGCAGTGCCGACAGGGGCAAGTCACCCCTCCACTTT.

In its sample, this clonotype was seen many times. Germline is not matched at one junction end, which may reflect a read error. V is TRBV6-1 and J is TRBJ2-1, with D tentatively TRBD1 (6 bases). Germline V CDR1 and CDR2: MNHNS, SASEGT. The CDR3 totals 16 residues. This CDR3 is CASREGQRLSYNEQFF. Written as DNA, the CDR3 is TGTGCCAGCAGGGAAGGACAGCGCCTCTCCTACAATGAGCAGTTCTTC.

The sample holds many counts of this clonotype. The V call is TRBV5-1, the J call TRBJ1-2, with 8 bases that match TRBD1. The CDR3 sequence is 16 residues long. The V gene end was trimmed by 0 bases and the J gene end by 5 bases; junction bases not matched to a gene: 9. Per germline, CDR1 SGHRS and CDR2 YFSETQ. CDR3 region: CASSLEGTGVVYGYTF. The CDR3 DNA reads TGCGCCAGCAGCTTGGAAGGGACAGGTGTTGTTTATGGCTACACCTTC.

This clonotype was picked up many times. The rearrangement uses TRBV7-2 and TRBJ2-1, with D uncertain. Germline V gene lookup returns CDR1 SGHTA and CDR2 FQGNSA. V lost 1 base and J lost 0, with 10 bases in between. This CDR3 region has 16 residues. Written as DNA, the CDR3 is TGTGCCAGCAGCTTAGTCGCGGCAAGCTCCTACAATGAGCAGTTCTTC. It encodes CASSLVAASSYNEQFF.

This clonotype occurred many times. This chain joins TRBV29-1 and TRBJ1-5, with D unresolved. Trimming took 6 bases from V and 0 from J, leaving 12 bases between them. CDR1 is SQVTM, CDR2 ANQGSEA, per germline. The CDR3 is 14 residues long. CDR3 amino acids: CSVGEGTSNQPQHF. DNA for the CDR3: TGCAGCGTCGGTGAGGGCACTAGCAATCAGCCCCAGCATTTT.

There are many counts of this clonotype. This rearrangement joins TRBV20-1 to TRBJ2-1, with TRBD2 matching over 8 bases. CDR3 size: 14 residues. V lost 6 bases, J lost 4 bases, and 8 bases stayed unmatched. Looked up from germline, CDR1 is DFQATT and CDR2 is SNEGSKA (reference sequence). The CDR3 coding sequence is TGCAGTGCAGATTTCGGGGGGGCTTACAATGAGCAGTTCTTC. Its protein is CSADFGGAYNEQFF.

This clonotype came up many times. The genes are TRBV3-1 and TRBJ1-4, with no clear D. This CDR3 spans 15 amino acids. Trimming cost V 1 base and J 3 bases, with 9 bases left between them. The germline V gene encodes CDR1 LGHDT and CDR2 YNNKEL (reference sequence). As DNA, the CDR3 is TGTGCCAGCAGCCAAGGGTACAGCCCTAATGAAAAACTGTTTTTT. This encodes CASSQGYSPNEKLFF.

Concerning this clonotype itself: With a much larger clone just one base away, this may be a read error. The V call is TRBV7-8, the J call TRBJ2-1; tentatively, D is TRBD1 (6 bases). Trimming left V 3 bases short and J 8 bases short, with 17 bases between. This CDR3 spans 15 amino acids. Germline CDR1 is SGHVS and CDR2 is FQNEAQ. CDR3 DNA sequence: TGTGCCAGCAGCTTCGGGCAAGGGGGAAGCTATGAGCAGTTCTTC. It encodes CASSFGQGGSYEQFF.

This clonotype was picked up many times. The CDR3 here is CASSVETKRGDTQYF. The CDR3 DNA is TGTGCCAGCAGCGTAGAAACTAAAAGGGGAGATACGCAGTATTTT. The rearrangement joins TRBV9 to TRBJ2-3; a possible D gene is TRBD1 (5 bases). This CDR3 spans 15 amino acids. Germline V gives CDR1 SGDLS, CDR2 YYNGEE. V lost 0 bases to trimming and J lost 5 bases, with 13 bases between them.

This clonotype appeared a few times. At one end the junction does not follow the germline gene, possibly because of a read error. The chain uses TRBV7-7 and TRBJ2-2, with 10 bases lining up with TRBD1. The CDR3 has 14 residues. Germline CDR1 reads SSHAT; CDR2 reads FNYEAQ (reference sequence). The CDR3 is CASRGTGATGELFF. The CDR3 region has the DNA TGTGCTAGCAGGGGGACAGGGGCGACCGGGGAGCTGTTTTTT. Full variable domain (remainder filled in from reference TRBV7-7 and TRBJ2-2): GAGVSQSPRYKVTKRGQDVTLRCDPISSHATLYWYQQALGQGPEFLTYFNYEAQPDKSGLPSDRFSAERPEGSISTLTIQRTEQRDSAMYRCASRGTGATGELFFGEGSRLTVL.

This clonotype was detected many times. This chain joins TRBV28 and TRBJ2-1, with D unclear. V dropped 4 bases and J dropped 7 bases, with 8 bases sitting between them. The CDR3 totals 12 residues. CDR1 and CDR2 from the germline V gene are MDHEN and SYDVKM. This CDR3 is CASSSARNEQFF. CDR3 nucleotide sequence: TGTGCCAGCAGTTCGGCGCGTAATGAGCAGTTCTTC.

On this clonotype: A much larger clone differs from this one at a single base, so this may be a read error. This chain uses TRBV7-2 with TRBJ2-5; 8 positions match TRBD1. CDR1 and CDR2 (germline): SGHTA, FQGNSA. This CDR3 is built from 14 residues. J lost 11 bases, V lost 3 bases, and 11 bases had no gene match. This CDR3 reads CASSFRGRIDEQYF. CDR3 nucleotides: TGTGCCAGCAGCTTCAGGGGGCGCATCGATGAGCAGTACTTC.

CDR3 sequence: CSAIDRASTDTQYF. As DNA, the CDR3 is TGCAGTGCAATTGACAGGGCGAGCACAGATACGCAGTATTTT. V and J are TRBV20-1 and TRBJ2-3; 7 nucleotides match TRBD1. Germline V gene sequence: CDR1 DFQATT, CDR2 SNEGSKA (reference sequence). V shed 6 bases, J shed 0 bases, and the junction held 6 bases outside the gene matches. The CDR3 is 14 residues long.

This clonotype was observed many times. The rearrangement links TRBV20-1 to TRBJ2-3, with TRBD2 matching over 9 bases. There are 16 residues in the CDR3. V lost 2 bases to trimming and J lost 1 base; unmatched junction nucleotides: 7. Germline assignment: CDR1 DFQATT and CDR2 SNEGSKA (reference sequence). The CDR3 region is CSARTPPSGGTDTQYF. DNA of the CDR3: TGCAGTGCTAGAACCCCTCCTAGCGGGGGCACAGATACGCAGTATTTT.

This clonotype was seen more than once but under ten times. This rearrangement joins TRBV7-2 to TRBJ2-1, with 11 nucleotides matching TRBD1. Germline V gives CDR1 SGHTA, CDR2 FQGNSA. J lost 7 bases, V lost 3 bases, and 8 bases had no gene match. The CDR3 covers 16 residues. CDR3 sequence reads: CASSFAGTGGGNEQFF. The DNA of the CDR3 is TGTGCCAGCAGCTTTGCCGGGACAGGGGGAGGTAATGAGCAGTTCTTC.

The genes are TRBV29-1 and TRBJ2-3; 11 bases align to TRBD2. The CDR3 contains 15 residues. V gave up 7 bases and J gave up 4 bases; unmatched junction bases: 10. The germline gives CDR1 SQVTM, CDR2 ANQGSEA. CDR3 residues: CSAHKLAGDADTQYF. DNA for the CDR3: TGCAGCGCCCACAAACTAGCGGGAGATGCAGATACGCAGTATTTT.